This T cell receptor beta chain is from a study of blood T cell repertoires in COVID-19. Whole-study context: Sites across the United States, Italy and Spain contributed samples from acute and convalescent COVID-19. The cDNA or gDNA used as material had been derived from T cells, B-cell-depleted T cells, or PBMCs.

In Seattle, patients joined the study during active infection and were tracked longitudinally. Original processing methods: Estimation of nucleated cell counts was performed using reference gene primer amplification. This table comes from immunoSEQ multiplex PCR, and its TCRdb copy is limited to in-frame clones, with some not included. V and J calls and clone size are given by that table; D and trimming were obtained from the DNA. The sample lists about 480,000 clones, about 91% occurring once. This CDR3 is built from 14 residues. The V end lost 4 bases, the J end lost 2 bases, and 10 bases lay between the germline ends. The germline gives CDR1 SGHRS, CDR2 YFSETQ.

The clonotype originates from a man aged 18 to 29 with COVID-19, enrolled during active disease. The J gene is TRBJ2-1, the V gene TRBV5-1; D possibly corresponds to TRBD2 (7 bases). Source material: peripheral blood. The DNA for the CDR3 is TGCGCCAGCAGCGGCGGGGGCACCTACAATGAGCAGTTCTTC. Its protein product is CASSGGGTYNEQFF.